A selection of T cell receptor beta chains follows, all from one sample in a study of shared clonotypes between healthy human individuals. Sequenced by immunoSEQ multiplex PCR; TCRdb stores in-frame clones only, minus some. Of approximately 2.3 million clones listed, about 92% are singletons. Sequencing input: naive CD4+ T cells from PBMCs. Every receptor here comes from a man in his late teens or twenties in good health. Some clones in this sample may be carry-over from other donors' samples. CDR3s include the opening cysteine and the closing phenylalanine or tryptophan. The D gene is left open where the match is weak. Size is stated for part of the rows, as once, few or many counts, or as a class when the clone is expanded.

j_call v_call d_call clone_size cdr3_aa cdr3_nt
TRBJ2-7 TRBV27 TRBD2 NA CASSPLALLVTSGSSYEQYF TGTGCCAGCAGTCCCCTCGCGCTACTCGTCACTAGCGGGAGTTCCTACGAGCAGTACTTC
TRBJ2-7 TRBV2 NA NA CASSEGTSIYEQYF TGTGCCAGCAGTGAAGGGACGTCCATCTACGAGCAGTACTTC
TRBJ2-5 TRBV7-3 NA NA CASSFHPLETQYF TGTGCCAGCAGTTTTCATCCCCTAGAGACCCAGTACTTC
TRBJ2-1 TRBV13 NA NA CASSLILAYSHNEQFF TGTGCCAGCAGCTTAATTCTGGCCTATTCCCACAATGAGCAGTTCTTC
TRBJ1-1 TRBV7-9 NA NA CASASTAMNTEAFF TGTGCCAGCGCATCGACAGCCATGAACACTGAAGCTTTCTTT
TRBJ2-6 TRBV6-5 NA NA CASSTGGSGANVLTF TGTGCCAGCAGTACCGGTGGGTCTGGGGCCAACGTCCTGACTTTC
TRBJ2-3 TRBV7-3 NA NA CASSLEGGSTDTQYF TGTGCCAGCAGCTTAGAGGGCGGGAGCACAGATACGCAGTATTTT
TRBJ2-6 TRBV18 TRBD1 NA CASSPPGQILSGANVLTF TGTGCCAGCTCACCCCCGGGACAGATTCTCTCTGGGGCCAACGTCCTGACTTTC
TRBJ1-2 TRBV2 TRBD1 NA CASTQTGWGGYTF TGTGCCAGCACCCAGACAGGGTGGGGAGGCTACACCTTC
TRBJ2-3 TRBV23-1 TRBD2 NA CASSQSPTSGTTDTQYF TGCGCCAGCAGTCAATCCCCGACTAGCGGGACCACAGATACGCAGTATTTT
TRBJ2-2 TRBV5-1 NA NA CASSLFSRALNTGELFF TGCGCCAGCAGCCTGTTTAGTCGGGCCCTGAACACCGGGGAGCTGTTTTTT
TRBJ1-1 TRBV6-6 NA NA CASSYVSGQNTEAFF TGTGCCAGCAGTTACGTTTCGGGCCAGAACACTGAAGCTTTCTTT
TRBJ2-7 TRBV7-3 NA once CASSLGPDAGEQYF TGTGCCAGCAGCTTGGGTCCAGACGCGGGCGAGCAGTACTTC
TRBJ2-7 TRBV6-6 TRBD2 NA CASSSLAGGPREQYF TGTGCCAGCAGTTCGCTAGCGGGAGGGCCTAGGGAGCAGTACTTC
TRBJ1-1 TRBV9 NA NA CASSPRSLRAEAFF TGTGCCAGCAGCCCCCGGTCGTTAAGGGCTGAAGCTTTCTTT
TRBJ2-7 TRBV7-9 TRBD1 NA CASSSGQGAYEQYF TGTGCCAGCAGCTCAGGACAGGGGGCCTACGAGCAGTACTTC
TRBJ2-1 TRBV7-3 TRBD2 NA CASSAPGLANLGRYNEQFF TGTGCCAGCAGCGCTCCGGGACTAGCGAACCTGGGGCGTTACAATGAGCAGTTCTTC
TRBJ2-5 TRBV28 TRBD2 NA CASSSLTGTRVEETQYF TGTGCCAGCAGTTCACTCACCGGGACTAGGGTGGAGGAGACCCAGTACTTC